A single sample is the source of the 14 T cell receptor beta chains below, sequenced in a study of T cell changes during pregnancy in multiple sclerosis. TCRdb's copy holds only in-frame clones and misses some; the assay was immunoSEQ multiplex PCR. The sample carries 15,000 to 20,000 clones, roughly 90% recorded once. The starting material was CD8+ T cells from peripheral blood mononuclear cells, obtained after pregnancy. The receptors were gathered from a female donor in good health, enrolled as a control in a pregnancy study.

This chain joins TRBV7-9 and TRBJ1-1; tentative D call: TRBD1 (5 bases). Looked up from germline, CDR1 is SEHNR and CDR2 is FQNEAQ (reference sequence). This CDR3 is 15 amino acids long. The V gene lost 0 bases and the J gene lost 0 bases, with 8 bases spanning the gap. The CDR3 DNA follows: TGTGCCAGCAGCTTAGCGGCCAGGGTGAACACTGAAGCTTTCTTT. This gives the protein CASSLAARVNTEAFF.

The V call is TRBV6-1, the J call TRBJ2-7; 10 bases are a match to TRBD2. Looked up from germline, CDR1 is MNHNS and CDR2 is SASEGT. The length of the CDR3 is 16 residues. V dropped 2 bases and J dropped 3; count of bases not matched to a gene: 7. The CDR3 DNA sequence: TGTGCCAGCAGTGAATATGCGGCTAGCGGGGGCTACGAGCAGTACTTC. It yields the protein CASSEYAASGGYEQYF.

The rearrangement joins TRBV29-1 to TRBJ1-1, with D perhaps TRBD1 (6 bases). Germline CDR1 reads SQVTM; CDR2 reads ANQGSEA. Trimming cost V 4 bases and J 3 bases, with 12 bases left between them. This CDR3 is 13 amino acids long. The DNA of the CDR3 is TGCAGCGTTGGGGCAGGGGATCACACTGAAGCTTTCTTT. Protein: CSVGAGDHTEAFF.

V is TRBV9 and J is TRBJ1-2, with 8 bases fitting TRBD1. Germline CDR1 is SGDLS and CDR2 is YYNGEE. CDR3 length equals 12 residues. V lost 4 bases to trimming and J lost 8 bases; unmatched junction nucleotides: 4. Written as DNA, the CDR3 is TGTGCCAGCAGCATACAGGGGGAAGGCTACACCTTC. It specifies CASSIQGEGYTF. The full variable domain, its missing parts supplied by reference TRBV9 and TRBJ1-2, is DSGVTQTPKHLITATGQRVTLRCSPRSGDLSVYWYQQSLDQGLQFLIQYYNGEERAKGNILERFSAQQFPDLHSELNLSSLELGDSALYFCASSIQGEGYTFGSGTRLTVV.

The chain joins TRBV5-1 to TRBJ1-2, with 9 bases identical to TRBD1. The CDR3 totals 15 residues. V lost 3 bases and J lost 8; bases outside the gene matches: 11. The germline V gene has CDR1 SGHRS and CDR2 YFSETQ. As DNA, the CDR3 is TGCGCCAGCAGCTCCAAGGGACAGGGCACTCCGGGCTACACCTTC. Residues: CASSSKGQGTPGYTF.

This sequence joins TRBV5-4 and TRBJ1-1; TRBD1 might be the D (5 bases). V lost 3 bases, J lost 11 bases, and 14 bases lay in between. This CDR3 spans 12 amino acids. Germline values: CDR1 SGHNT, CDR2 YYREEE (reference sequence). As DNA, the CDR3 is TGTGCCAGCAGCTCCCCGGGGGTGGAGGCTTTCTTT. Translated: CASSSPGVEAFF.

This clone was counted once. The chain is built from TRBV7-2 and TRBJ1-6; no firm D call. CDR3 length: 16 residues. The germline CDR1 and CDR2 sequences are SGHTA and FQGNSA. V lost 1 base and J 5 bases, leaving 12 bases between the germline ends. The CDR3 bases are TGTGCCAGCAGCTTAGGGCGGGGATCCAATAATTCACCCCTCCACTTT. Its translation: CASSLGRGSNNSPLHF.

The J gene is TRBJ2-3, the V gene TRBV9; a possible D gene is TRBD2 (6 bases). V was clipped by 3 bases and J by 0 bases, with 11 bases between them. The CDR3 is 15 residues long. Germline loops: CDR1 SGDLS, CDR2 YYNGEE. The CDR3 loop is CASSDGGLSTDTQYF. In DNA, the CDR3 is TGTGCCAGCAGCGATGGCGGACTAAGCACAGATACGCAGTATTTT.

This chain links TRBV7-8 with TRBJ2-1, with 10 nucleotides matching TRBD2. Germline V gene lookup returns CDR1 SGHVS and CDR2 FQNEAQ. This CDR3 is 17 amino acids long. With 1 base clipped from V and 5 bases from J, the junction kept 8 bases outside the gene matches. The CDR3 DNA reads as TGTGCCAGCAGCTTAGACTCTAGCGGGGGTCCCGACAATGAGCAGTTCTTC. Translation: CASSLDSSGGPDNEQFF.

V usage is TRBV29-1 and J usage is TRBJ1-1; no clear D gene. V was clipped by 4 bases and J by 4 bases, with 22 bases between them. Germline-derived CDR1 and CDR2 are SQVTM and ANQGSEA. The CDR3 is made up of 16 amino acids. CDR3 coding DNA: TGCAGCGTTGCCCCCTTCGGAAGCCGGGTGGGCACTGAAGCTTTCTTT. As protein: CSVAPFGSRVGTEAFF.

This chain uses TRBV28 with TRBJ2-2; 9 bases map to TRBD1. The CDR3 has 17 amino acids. Germline CDR1 MDHEN, CDR2 SYDVKM. Trimming cost V 2 bases and J 7 bases; bases outside gene matches: 11. The CDR3 reads CASSLERRTGVIGELFF. The DNA of the CDR3 is TGTGCCAGCAGTTTAGAAAGAAGGACAGGGGTAATCGGGGAGCTGTTTTTT.

J is TRBJ1-1 and V is TRBV27, with a weak D call TRBD1 (5 bases). Trimming took 7 bases from V and 0 from J, leaving 12 bases between them. Per the germline V gene, CDR1 is MNHEY and CDR2 is SMNVEV (reference sequence). This CDR3 contains 14 residues. CDR3 nucleotide sequence: TGTGCCAGCATTTCCAGGGTCATGAACACTGAAGCTTTCTTT. It codes for CASISRVMNTEAFF.

This chain links TRBV6-4 with TRBJ2-1; the D gene is possibly TRBD2 (6 bases). Germline V gene data show CDR1 as MRHNA and CDR2 as SNTAGT. The V end was cut by 2 bases, the J end by 5 bases, with 13 bases between. The CDR3 runs 15 residues. Written as DNA, the CDR3 is TGTGCCAGCAGTGACGCTAGCGAAGGGCACAATGAGCAGTTCTTC. This encodes CASSDASEGHNEQFF.

In DNA form, the CDR3 reads TGTGCCAGTAGTATCTCCCCAGGGGCAGATACGCAGTATTTT. The encoded protein is CASSISPGADTQYF. The rearrangement joins TRBV19 to TRBJ2-3; D may be TRBD1 (6 bases). This CDR3 comprises 14 residues. Germline lookup yields CDR1 LNHDA and CDR2 SQIVND (reference sequence). V gave up 3 bases and J gave up 4 bases, with 11 bases separating them.